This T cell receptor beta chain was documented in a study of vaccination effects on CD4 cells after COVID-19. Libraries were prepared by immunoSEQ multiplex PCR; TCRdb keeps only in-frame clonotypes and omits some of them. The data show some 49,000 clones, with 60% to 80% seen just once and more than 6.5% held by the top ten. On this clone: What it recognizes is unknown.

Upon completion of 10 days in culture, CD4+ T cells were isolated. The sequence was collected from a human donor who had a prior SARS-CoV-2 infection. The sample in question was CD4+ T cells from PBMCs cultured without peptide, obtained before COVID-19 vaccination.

CDR3 region: CASSAGPGLANQETQYF. The CDR3 DNA reads as TGTGCCAGCAGCGCAGGTCCGGGACTAGCGAACCAAGAGACCCAGTACTTC. The V gene is TRBV5-5, the J gene TRBJ2-5, with TRBD2 identical over 10 bases. Germline assignment: CDR1 SGHKS and CDR2 YYEKEE (reference sequence). This CDR3 region has 17 residues. The ends lost 4 bases at V and 0 bases at J; junction bases unmatched: 9.